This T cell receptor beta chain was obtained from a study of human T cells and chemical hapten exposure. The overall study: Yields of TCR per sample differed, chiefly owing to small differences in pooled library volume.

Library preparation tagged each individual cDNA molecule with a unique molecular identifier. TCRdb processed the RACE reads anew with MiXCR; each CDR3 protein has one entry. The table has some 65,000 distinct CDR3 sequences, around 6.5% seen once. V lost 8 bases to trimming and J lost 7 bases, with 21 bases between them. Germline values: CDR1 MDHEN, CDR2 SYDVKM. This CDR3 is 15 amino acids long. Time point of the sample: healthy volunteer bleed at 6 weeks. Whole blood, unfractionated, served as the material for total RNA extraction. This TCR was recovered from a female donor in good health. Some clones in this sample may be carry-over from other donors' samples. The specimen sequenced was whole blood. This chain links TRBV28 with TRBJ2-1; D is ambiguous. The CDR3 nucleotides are TGTGCCAGCCCTACACTGGGGATCAGTAAGAATGAGCAGTTCTTC. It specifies CASPTLGISKNEQFF.